Included here is one TCR beta chain sequence, with context. Its target is unknown. The sample belongs to a study of shared clonotypes between healthy human individuals. Study outcomes and limitations: A reduction in generation probabilities was seen for non-shared clonotypes relative to those shared by all four donors. Exclusively blood specimens were collected; tissue repertoires likely differ. The study drew on few donors, limiting represented genetic and exposure-history diversity.

Per the germline V gene, CDR1 is SGHTA and CDR2 is FQGNSA. V was pared by 5 bases and J by 1 base, with 16 bases between. The CDR3 length is 16 residues. Terminally differentiated effector memory CD45RA+ cells were excluded by CCR7 positive selection of CD45RO-negative cells. Profiling relied on immunoSEQ multiplex PCR, and the TCRdb table lists in-frame clones only, not all of them. Of approximately 1.9 million clones in the sample, 85% to 95% are singletons; the top ten hold over 1.5%. The chain has TRBV7-2 and TRBJ2-3; the D is unclear. Material: naive CD8+ T cells from PBMCs. The TCR sequence derives from a man aged 18 to 29 in good health. Some clones in this sample may be carry-over from other donors' samples. CDR3 sequence (DNA): TGTGCCAGCAGCCCCCAAGTTAGGGCCGGCACAGATACGCAGTATTTT. This codes for CASSPQVRAGTDTQYF.